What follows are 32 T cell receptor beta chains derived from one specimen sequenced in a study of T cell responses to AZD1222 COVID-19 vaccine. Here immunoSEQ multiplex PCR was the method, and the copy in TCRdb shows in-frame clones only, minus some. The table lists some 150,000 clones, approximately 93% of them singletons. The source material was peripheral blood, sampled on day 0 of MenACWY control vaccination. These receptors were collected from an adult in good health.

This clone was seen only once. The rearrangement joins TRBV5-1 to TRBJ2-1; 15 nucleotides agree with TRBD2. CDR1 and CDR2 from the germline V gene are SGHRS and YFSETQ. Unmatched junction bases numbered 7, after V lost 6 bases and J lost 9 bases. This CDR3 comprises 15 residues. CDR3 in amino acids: CASIGLAGGPGEQFF. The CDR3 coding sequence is TGCGCCAGCATCGGACTAGCGGGGGGGCCGGGTGAGCAGTTCTTC.

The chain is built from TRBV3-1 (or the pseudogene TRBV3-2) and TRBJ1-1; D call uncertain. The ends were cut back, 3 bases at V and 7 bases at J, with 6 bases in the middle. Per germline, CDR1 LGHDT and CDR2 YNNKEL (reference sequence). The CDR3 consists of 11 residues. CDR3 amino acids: CASSHDGEAFF. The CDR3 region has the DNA TGTGCCAGCAGCCACGATGGTGAAGCTTTCTTT.

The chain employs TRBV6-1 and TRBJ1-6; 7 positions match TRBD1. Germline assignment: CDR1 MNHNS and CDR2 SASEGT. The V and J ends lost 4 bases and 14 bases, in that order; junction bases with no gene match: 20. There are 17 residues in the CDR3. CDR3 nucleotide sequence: TGTGCCAGCAGTGTCCAGTTGCCCGGGACAGCCCTTTTTACCCTCCACTTT. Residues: CASSVQLPGTALFTLHF.

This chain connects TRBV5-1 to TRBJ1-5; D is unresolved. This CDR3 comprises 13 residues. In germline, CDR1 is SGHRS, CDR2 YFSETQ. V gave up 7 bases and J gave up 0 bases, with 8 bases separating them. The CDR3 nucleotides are TGCGCCAGCGCGACCCATAGCAATCAGCCCCAGCATTTT. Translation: CASATHSNQPQHF.

Here the CDR3 reads CASSSGGLGPQHF. CDR3 DNA: TGTGCCAGCAGCTCAGGGGGGTTAGGGCCCCAGCATTTT. This chain connects TRBV11-2 to TRBJ1-5; 7 bases agree with TRBD1. V gave up 4 bases and J gave up 9 bases; unmatched junction bases: 6. Germline CDR1 and CDR2: SGHAT and FQNNGV. The CDR3 loop spans 13 amino acids.

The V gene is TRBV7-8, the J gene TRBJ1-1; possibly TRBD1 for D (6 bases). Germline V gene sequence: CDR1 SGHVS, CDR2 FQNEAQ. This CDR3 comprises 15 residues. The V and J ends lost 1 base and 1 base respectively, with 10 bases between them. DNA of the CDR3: TGTGCCAGCAGCTTAGTTCAGGGGCAGAACACTGAAGCTTTCTTT. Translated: CASSLVQGQNTEAFF.

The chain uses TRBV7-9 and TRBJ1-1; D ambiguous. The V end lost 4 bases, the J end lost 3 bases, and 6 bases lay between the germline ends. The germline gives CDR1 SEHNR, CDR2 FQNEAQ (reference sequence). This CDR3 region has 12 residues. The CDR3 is CASSSFHTEAFF. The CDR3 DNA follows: TGTGCCAGCAGCTCCTTTCACACTGAAGCTTTCTTT.

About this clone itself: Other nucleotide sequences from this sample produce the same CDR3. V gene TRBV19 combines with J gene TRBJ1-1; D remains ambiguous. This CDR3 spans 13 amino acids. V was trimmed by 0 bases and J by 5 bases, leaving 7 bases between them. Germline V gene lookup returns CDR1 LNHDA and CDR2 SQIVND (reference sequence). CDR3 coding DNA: TGTGCCAGTAGTATAGACGGGGAAACTGAAGCTTTCTTT. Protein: CASSIDGETEAFF.

In DNA form, the CDR3 reads TGCGCCAGCAGCTGGGATAAGGTGGGCACTGAAGCTTTCTTT. Translated, it gives CASSWDKVGTEAFF. The chain employs TRBV5-1 and TRBJ1-1; D gene uncertain. Germline lookup yields CDR1 SGHRS and CDR2 YFSETQ. With 3 bases removed from V and 4 bases from J, the gap between germline ends came to 13 bases. The CDR3 has 14 residues.

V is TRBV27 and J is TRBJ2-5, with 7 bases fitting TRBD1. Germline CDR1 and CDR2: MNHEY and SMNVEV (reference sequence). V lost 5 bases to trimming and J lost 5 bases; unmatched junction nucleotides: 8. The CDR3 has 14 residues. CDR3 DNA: TGTGCCAGCAGTCAGGGGGTGAAGCGTGAGACCCAGTACTTC. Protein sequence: CASSQGVKRETQYF.

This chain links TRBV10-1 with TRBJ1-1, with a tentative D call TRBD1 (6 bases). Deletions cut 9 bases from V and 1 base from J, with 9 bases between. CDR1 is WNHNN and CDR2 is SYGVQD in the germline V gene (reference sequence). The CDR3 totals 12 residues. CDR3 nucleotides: TGCGCCAGAAGACAGGAGAACACTGAAGCTTTCTTT. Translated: CARRQENTEAFF.

CDR3: CASSLEEWTEAFF. DNA for the CDR3: TGTGCCAGCAGCTTAGAGGAGTGGACTGAAGCTTTCTTT. This chain joins TRBV11-1 and TRBJ1-1; D unclear. V was clipped by 1 base and J by 5 bases, with 8 bases between them. CDR3 length: 13 residues. Per the germline V gene, CDR1 is SGHAT and CDR2 is FQDESV (reference sequence).

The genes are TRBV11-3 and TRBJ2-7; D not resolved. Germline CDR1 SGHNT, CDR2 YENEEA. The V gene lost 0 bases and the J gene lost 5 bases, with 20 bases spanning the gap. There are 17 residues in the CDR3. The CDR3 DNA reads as TGTGCCAGCAGCTTAGACGCCCCGGGCCCCTCAGTCCACGAGCAGTACTTC. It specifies CASSLDAPGPSVHEQYF.

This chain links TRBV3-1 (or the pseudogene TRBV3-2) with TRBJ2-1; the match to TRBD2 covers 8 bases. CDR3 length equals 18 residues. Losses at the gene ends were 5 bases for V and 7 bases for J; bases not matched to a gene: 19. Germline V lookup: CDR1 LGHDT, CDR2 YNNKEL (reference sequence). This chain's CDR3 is CASSKKNPGGRLGNEQFF. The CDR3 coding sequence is TGTGCCAGCAGCAAAAAAAACCCCGGCGGGAGGCTTGGGAATGAGCAGTTCTTC.

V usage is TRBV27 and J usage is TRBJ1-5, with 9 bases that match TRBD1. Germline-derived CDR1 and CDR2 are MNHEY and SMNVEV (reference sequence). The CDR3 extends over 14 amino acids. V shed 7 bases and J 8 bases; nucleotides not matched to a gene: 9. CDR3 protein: CASNTGGPAKPQHF. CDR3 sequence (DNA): TGTGCCAGCAACACAGGGGGCCCTGCAAAGCCCCAGCATTTT.

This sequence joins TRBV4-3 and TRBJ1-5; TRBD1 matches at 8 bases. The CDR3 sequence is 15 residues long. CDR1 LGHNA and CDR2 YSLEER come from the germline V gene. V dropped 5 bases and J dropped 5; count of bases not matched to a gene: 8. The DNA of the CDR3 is TGCGCCAGCAGCGGCGGGACAGGTTTCGATCAGCCCCAGCATTTT. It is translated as CASSGGTGFDQPQHF.

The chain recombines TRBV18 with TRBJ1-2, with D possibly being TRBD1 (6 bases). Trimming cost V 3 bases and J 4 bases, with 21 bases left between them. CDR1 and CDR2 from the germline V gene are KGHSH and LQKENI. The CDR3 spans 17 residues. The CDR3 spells CASSPQQGNRVFYGYTF. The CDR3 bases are TGTGCCAGCTCACCGCAACAAGGAAACAGGGTTTTCTATGGCTACACCTTC.

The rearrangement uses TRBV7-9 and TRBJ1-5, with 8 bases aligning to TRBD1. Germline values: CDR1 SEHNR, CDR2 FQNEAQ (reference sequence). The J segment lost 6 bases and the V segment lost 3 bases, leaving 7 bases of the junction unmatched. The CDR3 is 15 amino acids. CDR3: CASSFGQGGSQPQHF. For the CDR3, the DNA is TGTGCCAGCAGCTTCGGACAGGGAGGAAGTCAGCCCCAGCATTTT.

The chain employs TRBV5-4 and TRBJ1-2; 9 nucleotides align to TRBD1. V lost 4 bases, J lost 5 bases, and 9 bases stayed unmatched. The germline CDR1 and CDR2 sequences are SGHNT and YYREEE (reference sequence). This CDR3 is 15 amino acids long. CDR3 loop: CASSLFRGQGYGYTF. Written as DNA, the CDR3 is TGTGCCAGCAGCCTCTTCCGAGGACAGGGGTATGGCTACACCTTC.

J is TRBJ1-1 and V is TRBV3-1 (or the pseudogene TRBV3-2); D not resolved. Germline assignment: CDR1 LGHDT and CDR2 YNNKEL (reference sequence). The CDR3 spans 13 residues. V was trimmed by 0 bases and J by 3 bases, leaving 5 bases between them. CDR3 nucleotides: TGTGCCAGCAGCCAAGATGGGTACACTGAAGCTTTCTTT. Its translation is CASSQDGYTEAFF.

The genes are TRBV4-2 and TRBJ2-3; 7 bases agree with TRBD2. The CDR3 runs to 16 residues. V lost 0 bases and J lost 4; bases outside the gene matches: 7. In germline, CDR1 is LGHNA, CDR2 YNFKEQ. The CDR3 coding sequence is TGTGCCAGCAGCCAAGATTTCGCGGGAGAGCCAGATACGCAGTATTTT. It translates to CASSQDFAGEPDTQYF.

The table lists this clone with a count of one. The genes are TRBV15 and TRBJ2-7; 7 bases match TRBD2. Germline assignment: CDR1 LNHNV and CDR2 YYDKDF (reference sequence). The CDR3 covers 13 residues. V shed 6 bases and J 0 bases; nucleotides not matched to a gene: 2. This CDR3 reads CATRTSSSYEQYF. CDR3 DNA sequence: TGTGCCACCAGGACTAGCAGCTCCTACGAGCAGTACTTC.

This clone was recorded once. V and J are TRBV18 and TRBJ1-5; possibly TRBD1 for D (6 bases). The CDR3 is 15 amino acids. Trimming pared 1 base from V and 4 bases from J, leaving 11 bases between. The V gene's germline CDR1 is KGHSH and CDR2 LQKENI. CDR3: CASSPQSGENQPQHF. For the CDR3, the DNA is TGTGCCAGCTCACCACAGTCAGGGGAAAATCAGCCCCAGCATTTT.

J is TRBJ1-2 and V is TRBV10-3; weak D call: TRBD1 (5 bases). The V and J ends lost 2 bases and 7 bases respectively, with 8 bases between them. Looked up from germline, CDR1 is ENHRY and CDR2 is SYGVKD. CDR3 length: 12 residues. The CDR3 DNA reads TGTGCCATCAGTGAGGGGGGTTTTGGCTACACCTTC. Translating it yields CAISEGGFGYTF.

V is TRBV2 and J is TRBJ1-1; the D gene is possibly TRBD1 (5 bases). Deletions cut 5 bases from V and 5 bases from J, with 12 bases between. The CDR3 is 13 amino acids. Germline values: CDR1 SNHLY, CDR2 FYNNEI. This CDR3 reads CASSTDTLTEAFF. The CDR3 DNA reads TGTGCCAGCAGTACGGACACGTTAACTGAAGCTTTCTTT.

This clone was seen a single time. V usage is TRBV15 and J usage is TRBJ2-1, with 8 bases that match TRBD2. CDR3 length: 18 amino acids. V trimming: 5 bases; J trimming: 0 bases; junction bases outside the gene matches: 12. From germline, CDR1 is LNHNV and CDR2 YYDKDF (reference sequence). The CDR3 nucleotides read TGTGCCACCAGCCCCCAAGAACTAGCGGAGACCTCCTACAATGAGCAGTTCTTC. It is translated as CATSPQELAETSYNEQFF.

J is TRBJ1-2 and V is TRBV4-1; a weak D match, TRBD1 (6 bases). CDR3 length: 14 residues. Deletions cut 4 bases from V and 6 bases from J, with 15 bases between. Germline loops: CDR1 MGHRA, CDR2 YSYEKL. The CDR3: CASSRDRTGDGYTF. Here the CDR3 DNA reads TGCGCCAGCAGCCGAGACAGGACCGGGGATGGCTACACCTTC.

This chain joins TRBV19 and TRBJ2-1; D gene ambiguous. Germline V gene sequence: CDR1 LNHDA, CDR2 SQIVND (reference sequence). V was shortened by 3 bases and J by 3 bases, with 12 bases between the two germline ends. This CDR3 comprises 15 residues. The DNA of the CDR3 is TGTGCCAGTAGTATCCAGGTAATTATCTACAATGAGCAGTTCTTC. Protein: CASSIQVIIYNEQFF.

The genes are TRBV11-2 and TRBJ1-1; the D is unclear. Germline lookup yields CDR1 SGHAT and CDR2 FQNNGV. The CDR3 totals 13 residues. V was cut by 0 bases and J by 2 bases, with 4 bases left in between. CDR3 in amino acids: CASSLDLNTEAFF. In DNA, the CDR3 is TGTGCCAGCAGCTTAGATCTTAACACTGAAGCTTTCTTT. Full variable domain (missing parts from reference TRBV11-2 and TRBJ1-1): EAGVAQSPRYKIIEKRQSVAFWCNPISGHATLYWYQQILGQGPKLLIQFQNNGVVDDSQLPKDRFSAERLKGVDSTLKIQPAKLEDSAVYLCASSLDLNTEAFFGQGTRLTVV.

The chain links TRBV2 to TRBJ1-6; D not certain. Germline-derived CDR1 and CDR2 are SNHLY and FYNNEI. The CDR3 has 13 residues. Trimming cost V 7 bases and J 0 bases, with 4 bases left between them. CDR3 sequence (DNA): TGTGCCAGCACATTCTCCTATAATTCACCCCTCCACTTT. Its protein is CASTFSYNSPLHF.

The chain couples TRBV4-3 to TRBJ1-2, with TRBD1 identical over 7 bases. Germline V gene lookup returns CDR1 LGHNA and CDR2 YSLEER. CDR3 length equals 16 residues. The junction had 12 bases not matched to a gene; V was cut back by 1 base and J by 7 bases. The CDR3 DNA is TGCGCCAGCAGCCAAGTAACCGGGACAGACACCTCTGGCTACACCTTC. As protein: CASSQVTGTDTSGYTF.

The CDR3 protein is CASSFRGTYEQYF. The CDR3 bases are TGTGCCAGCAGCTTCCGTGGGACCTACGAGCAGTACTTC. V usage is TRBV3-1 (or the pseudogene TRBV3-2) and J usage is TRBJ2-7; D not certain. The CDR3 totals 13 residues. With 5 bases removed from V and 2 bases from J, the gap between germline ends came to 10 bases. Looked up from germline, CDR1 is LGHDT and CDR2 is YNNKEL (reference sequence).